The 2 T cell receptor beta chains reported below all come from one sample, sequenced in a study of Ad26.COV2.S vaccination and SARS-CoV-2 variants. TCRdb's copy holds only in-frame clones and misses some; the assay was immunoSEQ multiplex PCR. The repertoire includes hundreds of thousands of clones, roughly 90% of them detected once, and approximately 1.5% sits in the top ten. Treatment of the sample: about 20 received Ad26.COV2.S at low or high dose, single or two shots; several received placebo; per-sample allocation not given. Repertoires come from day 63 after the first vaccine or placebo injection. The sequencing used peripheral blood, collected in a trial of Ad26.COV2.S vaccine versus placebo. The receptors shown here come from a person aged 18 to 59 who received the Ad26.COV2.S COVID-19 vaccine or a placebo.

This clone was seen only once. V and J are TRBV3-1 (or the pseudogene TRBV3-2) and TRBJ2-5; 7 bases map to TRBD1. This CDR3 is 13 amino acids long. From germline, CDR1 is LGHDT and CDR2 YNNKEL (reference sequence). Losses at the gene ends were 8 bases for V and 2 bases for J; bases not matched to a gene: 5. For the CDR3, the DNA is TGTGCCAGCGGTAAACAGGGGCAAGAGACCCAGTACTTC. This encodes CASGKQGQETQYF.

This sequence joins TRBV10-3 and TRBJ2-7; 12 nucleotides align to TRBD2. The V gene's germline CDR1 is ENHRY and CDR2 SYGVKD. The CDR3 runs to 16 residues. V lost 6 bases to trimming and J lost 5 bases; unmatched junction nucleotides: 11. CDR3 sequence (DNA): TGTGCCATCAGGTCCCTAGCGGGAGGGCCAGCCGACGAGCAGTACTTC. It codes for CAIRSLAGGPADEQYF.